This T cell receptor (beta chain) was obtained from a study of blood T cell repertoires in COVID-19. The overall study: The samples span acute and convalescent COVID-19 from the United States, Italy and Spain. Nucleic acid was either cDNA or gDNA, and it came from T cells, B-cell-depleted T cells, or PBMCs.

This CDR3 has 16 residues. After removal of 1 base from V and 6 bases from J, the junction contained 5 bases not matched to a gene. Per the germline V gene, CDR1 is SGHTA and CDR2 is FQGNSA. As originally analysed: Researchers report that nucleated cell counts were estimated from reference gene primer amplification. This table comes from immunoSEQ multiplex PCR, and its TCRdb copy is limited to in-frame clones, with some not included. V, J and clone size derive from that table, while D and trimming were established from the DNA sequence. The sample yields approximately 300,000 clones, around 82% seen once.

This receptor was obtained from a woman between 50 and 59 years old with acute or convalescent COVID-19. This rearrangement joins TRBV7-2 to TRBJ2-1; 11 bases are shared with TRBD2. Sequencing used peripheral blood. CDR3 DNA: TGTGCCAGCAGCTTAGGCGGGACTAGCGGTCGCAATGAGCAGTTCTTC. Residues: CASSLGGTSGRNEQFF.